These 13 T cell receptor beta chains were sequenced from one sample in a study of naive and memory T cell subsets. Study-level results: Naive repertoires, especially CD8, held a few larger clonotypes, possibly memory cells re-expressing CD45RA.

An equimolar mix of two oligonucleotides served as the beta constant-region primer for TRBC1 and TRBC2. The ligated cDNA underwent four PCR rounds using SP2 and nested alpha and beta constant-region primers. From the UMI-ligation and nested PCR reads, TCRdb called clonotypes with MiXCR, one entry per CDR3 protein. The sample holds 140,000 to 150,000 distinct CDR3 sequences, over 20% seen once. Which antigens these TCRs recognize remains unknown. The sample taken for sequencing was naive CD4+ T cells from blood. All receptors derive from a human donor in good health.

The chain couples TRBV20-1 to TRBJ2-6; 7 positions agree with TRBD1. J was trimmed by 4 bases and V by 5 bases; bases with no gene match: 8. The CDR3 loop spans 15 amino acids. The germline V gene has CDR1 DFQATT and CDR2 SNEGSKA (reference sequence). The CDR3 region has the DNA TGCAGTGCTGGCAAACAGGGGAGCGGGGCCAACGTCCTGACTTTC. It translates to CSAGKQGSGANVLTF.

This clonotype was seen many times. J is TRBJ2-1 and V is TRBV9; tentatively, D is TRBD1 (5 bases). The CDR3 length is 15 residues. CDR1 is SGDLS, CDR2 YYNGEE, per germline. The V gene lost 4 bases and the J gene lost 0 bases, with 11 bases spanning the gap. CDR3 region: CASSIGHLSYNEQFF. CDR3 in DNA: TGTGCCAGCAGCATTGGACACCTCTCCTACAATGAGCAGTTCTTC.

The chain is built from TRBV7-9 and TRBJ2-7; 14 nucleotides align to TRBD2. Germline CDR1 is SEHNR and CDR2 is FQNEAQ (reference sequence). V lost 0 bases to trimming and J lost 3 bases; unmatched junction nucleotides: 4. The CDR3 extends over 17 amino acids. CDR3 coding DNA: TGTGCCAGCAGCTTAGCGCGGGGGACTAGCGGGAGCTACGAGCAGTACTTC. Its translation: CASSLARGTSGSYEQYF. Full variable domain (missing parts from reference TRBV7-9 and TRBJ2-7): DTGVSQNPRHKITKRGQNVTFRCDPISEHNRLYWYRQTLGQGPEFLTYFQNEAQLEKSRLLSDRFSAERPKGSFSTLEIQRTEQGDSAMYLCASSLARGTSGSYEQYFGPGTRLTVT.

There are a few counts of this clonotype. The rearrangement uses TRBV28 and TRBJ2-3, with a possible D match to TRBD2 (6 bases). Germline loops: CDR1 MDHEN, CDR2 SYDVKM. V was shortened by 4 bases and J by 9 bases, with 11 bases between the two germline ends. This CDR3 is 12 amino acids long. The CDR3 coding sequence is TGTGCCAGCAGTTCCGGACTAACGACGCAGTATTTT. This encodes CASSSGLTTQYF.

This clonotype was seen a handful of times. The chain combines TRBV6-4 with TRBJ2-2; 7 positions match TRBD1. The CDR3 has 15 residues. V lost 5 bases, J lost 1 base, and 4 bases stayed unmatched. Germline CDR1 and CDR2: MRHNA and SNTAGT. CDR3 sequence: CASSSRQGNTGELFF. CDR3 coding DNA: TGTGCCAGCAGTTCAAGACAGGGGAACACCGGGGAGCTGTTTTTT.

This clonotype has a handful of counts. The J gene is TRBJ2-1, the V gene TRBV20-1, with 11 bases lining up with TRBD2. The trim removed 6 bases at V and 4 bases at J, leaving 11 bases unmatched. The CDR3 totals 16 residues. Germline lookup yields CDR1 DFQATT and CDR2 SNEGSKA (reference sequence). The CDR3 DNA follows: TGCAGTGCGTCAGAGGTTGTAGCGGGAGGGTACAATGAGCAGTTCTTC. The encoded protein is CSASEVVAGGYNEQFF.

The chain carries TRBV28 and TRBJ1-5, with D hard to call. V was pared by 6 bases and J by 0 bases, with 3 bases between. Looked up from germline, CDR1 is MDHEN and CDR2 is SYDVKM. The length of the CDR3 is 12 residues. The CDR3 protein is CASRSSNQPQHF. The DNA of the CDR3 is TGTGCCAGCAGGAGTAGCAATCAGCCCCAGCATTTT.

V gene TRBV20-1 combines with J gene TRBJ1-1; D is possibly TRBD1 (5 bases). CDR1 is DFQATT, CDR2 SNEGSKA, per germline (reference sequence). With 3 bases removed from V and 1 base from J, the gap between germline ends came to 15 bases. This CDR3 contains 15 residues. In DNA, the CDR3 is TGCAGTGCTAGGCGGGGGGGGTATGCGAACACTGAAGCTTTCTTT. It is translated as CSARRGGYANTEAFF.

This clonotype occurred a few times. The chain combines TRBV18 with TRBJ1-3; D call uncertain. The CDR3 contains 13 residues. Germline V gene sequence: CDR1 KGHSH, CDR2 LQKENI. V was shortened by 2 bases and J by 4 bases, with 6 bases between the two germline ends. The CDR3 DNA reads TGTGCCAGCTCACCAAGATCGGGAAACACCATATATTTT. Translation: CASSPRSGNTIYF.

In its sample, this clonotype was seen a few times. This sequence joins TRBV6-2 or TRBV6-3 and TRBJ2-2; D is perhaps TRBD1 (6 bases). V lost 2 bases and J 0 bases, leaving 13 bases between the germline ends. This CDR3 region has 17 residues. Germline CDR1 is MNHEY and CDR2 is SVGEGT. The CDR3 nucleotides are TGTGCCAGCAGTTACCTGGACAGTACTTCGAACACCGGGGAGCTGTTTTTT. This gives the protein CASSYLDSTSNTGELFF.

The sample holds many counts of this clonotype. This chain links TRBV29-1 with TRBJ2-1; TRBD2 matches 9 bases. This CDR3 has 14 residues. Germline V gives CDR1 SQVTM, CDR2 ANQGSEA. The ends lost 7 bases at V and 5 bases at J; junction bases unmatched: 9. This CDR3 reads CSAIWLAGNNEQFF. The CDR3 DNA follows: TGCAGCGCCATCTGGCTAGCGGGGAACAATGAGCAGTTCTTC.

A remark on this clonotype: Given a much more abundant clone one base away, this may be a read error. The chain combines TRBV6-5 with TRBJ2-7; 8 nucleotides match TRBD2. The germline V gene encodes CDR1 MNHEY and CDR2 SVGAGI. The CDR3 has 16 residues. In DNA form, the CDR3 reads TGTGCCGGCAGTTACTTCAGATCCAGCGGGAGTAGCGAGCAGTACTTC. This gives the protein CAGSYFRSSGSSEQYF.

This clonotype was counted many times. The rearrangement joins TRBV10-3 to TRBJ2-1, with 9 bases fitting TRBD2. J lost 6 bases, V lost 2 bases, and 8 bases had no gene match. Germline V gene lookup returns CDR1 ENHRY and CDR2 SYGVKD. There are 16 residues in the CDR3. The CDR3 nucleotides read TGTGCCATCAGTGAGAGGGCGGGAGGGCCGAGCAATGAGCAGTTCTTC. As protein: CAISERAGGPSNEQFF.